Below are 15 T cell receptor beta chains sequenced from a single sample in a study of blood T cells in healthy people across ages (dated by TCRdb to 2015 to 2017). The library was produced with 5' RACE. Sequencing was carried out with an Illumina HiSeq 2500. The second PCR ran for about 6 to 12 cycles and used a J-beta primer mix along with a sample-barcoded 5' primer. TCRdb reprocessing: public reads trimmed at Q25 with fastp, clones called with MiXCR, in-frame beta chains kept. Each CDR3 protein gets just one entry, which takes the most common genes and DNA from the rows behind it. Counted in this sample were some 1.5 million distinct CDR3 sequences; approximately 30% of them appeared once. The ten biggest clones cover 7.7% of the sample. Material for sequencing was blood. These receptors were collected from a woman in her 30s in good health.

This chain links TRBV5-1 with TRBJ2-4, with TRBD1 as a possible D gene (5 bases). Trimming took off 5 bases at V and 0 bases at J, with 12 bases between the two ends. Germline values: CDR1 SGHRS, CDR2 YFSETQ. The CDR3 is 15 amino acids. CDR3 sequence: CASSSGPVAKNIQYF. In DNA form, the CDR3 reads TGCGCCAGCAGTTCAGGGCCCGTAGCCAAAAACATTCAGTACTTC.

V gene TRBV9 combines with J gene TRBJ2-2, with unresolved D. CDR1 and CDR2 (germline): SGDLS, YYNGEE. Between the trimmed V and J ends, which lost 5 bases and 2 bases, there was a span of 16 bases. The CDR3 totals 16 residues. The DNA for the CDR3 is TGTGCCAGCAGTGAAACCGGGTCGTTAAACACCGGGGAGCTGTTTTTT. It is translated as CASSETGSLNTGELFF.

This chain joins TRBV12-3 or TRBV12-4 and TRBJ2-6; no clear D gene. Trimming removed 10 bases at V and 0 bases at J, with 10 bases between. This CDR3 spans 14 amino acids. In DNA form, the CDR3 reads TGTGCCACCCAAGTTGGCTCTGGGGCCAACGTCCTGACTTTC. Translating gives CATQVGSGANVLTF.

This clonotype turned up a few times. The chain recombines TRBV6-6 with TRBJ2-7, with D tentatively TRBD2 (6 bases). The germline V and J ends were trimmed by 5 bases and 0 bases, with 14 bases remaining between them. This CDR3 is 15 amino acids long. Germline V gives CDR1 MNHNY, CDR2 SVGAGI (reference sequence). Here the CDR3 reads CASSPRAGSSYEQYF. CDR3 DNA: TGTGCCAGCAGTCCCCGGGCGGGAAGCTCCTACGAGCAGTACTTC.

This clonotype has a count of ten or more. V usage is TRBV5-5 and J usage is TRBJ2-7, with D tentatively TRBD2 (6 bases). The germline gives CDR1 SGHKS, CDR2 YYEKEE (reference sequence). This CDR3 has 12 residues. Trimming cost V 2 bases and J 6 bases, with 9 bases left between them. The CDR3 coding sequence is TGTGCCAGCAGCTTCGGGACTCTCGAGCAGTACTTC. Its protein product is CASSFGTLEQYF.

About this clonotype: The junction departs from germline at one end; a sequencing error may be responsible. This chain links TRBV20-1 with TRBJ2-7, with 7 bases lining up with TRBD2. The CDR3 has 13 amino acids. Per germline, CDR1 DFQATT and CDR2 SNEGSKA (reference sequence). The CDR3 here is CSTSPAGSYEQYF. The CDR3 DNA sequence: TGCAGTACTAGCCCAGCGGGGTCCTACGAGCAGTACTTC.

The chain links TRBV5-1 to TRBJ1-1, with 9 bases aligning to TRBD1. The CDR3 totals 17 residues. V lost 4 bases, J lost 1 base, and 11 bases stayed unmatched. In germline, CDR1 is SGHRS, CDR2 YFSETQ. CDR3 nucleotide sequence: TGCGCCAGCAGCGGAGGCGACAGGGGGAGGGCGAACACTGAAGCTTTCTTT. This codes for CASSGGDRGRANTEAFF.

This clonotype was counted only a few times. J is TRBJ2-1 and V is TRBV11-2; D is unclear. The CDR3 has 15 amino acids. Germline V gives CDR1 SGHAT, CDR2 FQNNGV. Trimming cost V 3 bases and J 5 bases, with 14 bases left between them. CDR3 DNA: TGTGCCAGCAGCTTCAGGCTTGGCTCAAACAATGAGCAGTTCTTC. Amino acid sequence: CASSFRLGSNNEQFF. Full variable domain (missing parts from reference TRBV11-2 and TRBJ2-1): EAGVAQSPRYKIIEKRQSVAFWCNPISGHATLYWYQQILGQGPKLLIQFQNNGVVDDSQLPKDRFSAERLKGVDSTLKIQPAKLEDSAVYLCASSFRLGSNNEQFFGPGTRLTVL.

There are a few counts of this clonotype. J is TRBJ2-7 and V is TRBV6-5, with a weak D call TRBD2 (6 bases). CDR1 is MNHEY and CDR2 is SVGAGI in the germline V gene. The length of the CDR3 is 15 residues. V was pared by 5 bases and J by 5 bases, with 19 bases between. The CDR3 region is CASSDSGARGDEQYF. The CDR3 DNA sequence: TGTGCCAGCAGTGATAGCGGTGCCCGCGGAGACGAGCAGTACTTC.

This clonotype was seen only a few times. The rearrangement uses TRBV2 and TRBJ2-5; 8 bases are a match to TRBD2. Germline CDR1 and CDR2: SNHLY and FYNNEI. This CDR3 is 13 amino acids long. Trimming took 5 bases from V and 13 from J; bases not matched to a gene: 12. CDR3 DNA: TGTGCCAGCAGTACCGGGACTAGTCCGTATACGTACTTC. Protein product: CASSTGTSPYTYF.

This clonotype has just a few counts. The genes are TRBV13 and TRBJ2-7, with D maybe TRBD1 (5 bases). The CDR3 is 14 residues long. The V and J ends lost 5 bases and 0 bases respectively, with 11 bases between them. Germline V gene sequence: CDR1 PRHDT, CDR2 FYEKMQ (reference sequence). DNA for the CDR3: TGTGCCAGCAGCCAAAACGACAGCTCCTACGAGCAGTACTTC. This translates into CASSQNDSSYEQYF.

This clonotype appeared a few times. This chain joins TRBV6-6 and TRBJ2-1; D not certain. The germline V and J ends were trimmed by 7 bases and 7 bases, with 11 bases remaining between them. CDR1 is MNHNY, CDR2 SVGAGI, per germline (reference sequence). The CDR3 contains 12 residues. CDR3 residues: CASTVAGNEQFF. Written as DNA, the CDR3 is TGTGCCAGCACCGTGGCCGGGAATGAGCAGTTCTTC.

The sample holds many counts of this clonotype. CDR3 residues: CASSPDGQGKREQYF. The CDR3 bases are TGCGCCAGCAGCCCCGATGGACAGGGTAAGCGGGAGCAGTACTTC. The chain joins TRBV5-1 to TRBJ2-7; 8 nucleotides align to TRBD1. Germline trimming cut 4 bases from V and 7 bases from J; bases unmatched to any gene: 13. Germline V lookup: CDR1 SGHRS, CDR2 YFSETQ. This CDR3 has 15 residues.

The rearrangement links TRBV7-3 to TRBJ2-5; D not resolved. V lost 2 bases and J 3 bases, leaving 10 bases between the germline ends. Germline V gene data show CDR1 as SGHTA and CDR2 as FQGTGA. The CDR3 has 14 residues. CDR3 residues: CASSLSSNEETQYF. For the CDR3, the DNA is TGTGCCAGCAGCTTATCGTCGAACGAAGAGACCCAGTACTTC.

There are a few counts of this clonotype. The chain recombines TRBV20-1 with TRBJ2-5; 8 bases are shared with TRBD2. Germline lookup yields CDR1 DFQATT and CDR2 SNEGSKA (reference sequence). V dropped 3 bases and J dropped 11; count of bases not matched to a gene: 14. This CDR3 comprises 14 residues. CDR3 DNA sequence: TGCAGTGCTAGTCAAGCGGGAGATTTCTACGAACAGTACTTC. Translation gives CSASQAGDFYEQYF.